This entry describes one T cell receptor (beta chain). The target antigen is unknown. This CDR3 is 15 amino acids long. The germline gives CDR1 LNHDA, CDR2 SQIVND (reference sequence). Trimming cost V 7 bases and J 1 base, with 16 bases left between them. The Oncomine TCR Beta short-read assay was what sequenced the DNA obtained from cultured CD4+ T cells. The template was genomic DNA from cultured CD4+ T cells. TCRdb processed the PCR reads anew with MiXCR; each CDR3 protein has one entry. The sample yields 9,700 or so distinct CDR3 sequences, 60% seen once. This entry is derived from a study of vaccination and CD4 T cells after COVID-19. Study-wide results and limits: Convalescent patients' clones that were vaccine-specific were spike mono-reactive in 304 of 307 cases.

Treatment specified: roughly 10-day PBMC culture with coronavirus spike peptide pools or control peptides (ViraFEST assay). CD4+ T cells that came from the unexposed donor were collected before the COVID-19 pandemic (2011-2018). Probes of unexposed-donor CD4+ T cells used SARS-CoV-2 S/N and four cold-coronavirus spikes (cells permitting). The clonotype was recovered from a human donor in good health. The rearrangement uses TRBV19 and TRBJ1-1, with D possibly being TRBD1 (6 bases). Material for sequencing was CD4+ T cells from blood, cultured in vitro. For the CDR3, the DNA is TGTGCCAGTATGAATCTAGGACAGCAGAACACTGAAGCTTTCTTT. Amino acid sequence: CASMNLGQQNTEAFF.